This T cell receptor (beta chain) was obtained from a study of patients and donors after allogeneic stem cell transplantation. MiXCR, run by TCRdb on the RT-PCR reads, gives a single entry per CDR3 protein. The sample consists of approximately 90,000 distinct CDR3 sequences, 4% to 5% of them appearing once. This clonotype was detected many times. The length of the CDR3 is 14 residues. The V gene end was trimmed by 7 bases and the J gene end by 7 bases; junction bases not matched to a gene: 9. Sample: blood, either unsorted or a sorted T cell fraction (not recorded which). The rearrangement uses TRBV12-3 or TRBV12-4 and TRBJ2-2, with TRBD1 matching 7 bases. This clonotype originated in a human donor who was either an allogeneic HSCT recipient or a stem cell or donor lymphocyte infusion donor (not recorded which). It is not recorded whose cells these are; they may come from a transplant donor. The CDR3: CASNRGGAGGELFF. As DNA, the CDR3 is TGTGCCAGCAATAGAGGGGGCGCGGGCGGGGAGCTGTTTTTT.